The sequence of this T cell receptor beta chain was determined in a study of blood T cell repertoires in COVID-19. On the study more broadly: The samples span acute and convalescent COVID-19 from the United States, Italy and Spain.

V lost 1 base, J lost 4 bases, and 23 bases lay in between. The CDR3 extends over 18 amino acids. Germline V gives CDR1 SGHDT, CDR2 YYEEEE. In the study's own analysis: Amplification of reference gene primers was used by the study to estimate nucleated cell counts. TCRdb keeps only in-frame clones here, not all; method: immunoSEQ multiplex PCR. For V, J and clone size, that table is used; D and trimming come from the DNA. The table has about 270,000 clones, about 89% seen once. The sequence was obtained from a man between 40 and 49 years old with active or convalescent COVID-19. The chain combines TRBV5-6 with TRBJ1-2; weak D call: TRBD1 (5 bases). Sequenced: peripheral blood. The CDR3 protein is CASSLSQGQGSSLYGYTF. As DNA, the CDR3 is TGTGCCAGCAGCTTGAGCCAGGGTCAGGGATCGTCCCTCTATGGCTACACCTTC. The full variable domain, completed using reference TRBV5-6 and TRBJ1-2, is DAGVTQSPTHLIKTRGQQVTLRCSPKSGHDTVSWYQQALGQGPQFIFQYYEEEERQRGNFPDRFSGHQFPNYSSELNVNALLLGDSALYLCASSLSQGQGSSLYGYTFGSGTRLTVV.